This TCR beta chain was recovered during a study of tumor-infiltrating lymphocytes in localized non-small cell lung cancer. As for the study in general: Resected tumor was paired with non-adjacent uninvolved lung from the same patient.

Libraries were prepared by immunoSEQ multiplex PCR; TCRdb keeps only in-frame clonotypes and omits some of them. This sample carries over 6,500 clones, around 78% of them seen once, and the ten largest clones take about 16%. The CDR3 has 13 residues. Germline loops: CDR1 ENHRY, CDR2 SYGVKD. V was pared by 10 bases and J by 7 bases, with 11 bases of the junction left unmatched. The rearrangement joins TRBV10-3 to TRBJ2-7, with 9 nucleotides matching TRBD2. This sequence originates from a human donor with non-small cell lung cancer. Material: uninvolved lung tissue not adjacent to the tumor. The CDR3 sequence is CATLGTSPPEQYF. CDR3 bases: TGTGCCACCCTGGGGACTAGCCCGCCTGAGCAGTACTTC.